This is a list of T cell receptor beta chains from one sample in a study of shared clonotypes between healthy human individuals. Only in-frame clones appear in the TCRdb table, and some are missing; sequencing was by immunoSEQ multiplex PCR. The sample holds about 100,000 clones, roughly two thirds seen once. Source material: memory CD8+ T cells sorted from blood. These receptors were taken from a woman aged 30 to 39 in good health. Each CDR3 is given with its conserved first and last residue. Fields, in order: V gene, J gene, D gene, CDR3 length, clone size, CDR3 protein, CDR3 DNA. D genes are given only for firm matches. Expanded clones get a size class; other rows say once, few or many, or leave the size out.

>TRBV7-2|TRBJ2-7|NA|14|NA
CASSHVGESYEQYF
TGTGCCAGCAGCCACGTTGGGGAAAGTTACGAGCAGTACTTC
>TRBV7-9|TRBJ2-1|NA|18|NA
CASRDRTSYLSSYNEQFF
TGTGCCAGCAGAGATAGAACTAGCTACCTGAGCTCCTACAATGAGCAGTTCTTC
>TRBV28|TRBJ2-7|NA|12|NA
CASSPDGPEQYF
TGTGCCAGCAGTCCCGATGGACCAGAGCAGTACTTC
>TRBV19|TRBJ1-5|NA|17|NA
CASSLISDSSSNQPQHF
TGTGCCAGTAGTTTGATCTCGGACAGCTCTAGCAATCAGCCCCAGCATTTT
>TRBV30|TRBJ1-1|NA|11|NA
CAWDSNTEAFF
TGTGCCTGGGACAGTAACACTGAAGCTTTCTTT
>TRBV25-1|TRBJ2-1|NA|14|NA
CASSEKGQYNEQFF
TGTGCCAGCAGTGAAAAGGGACAATACAATGAGCAGTTCTTC
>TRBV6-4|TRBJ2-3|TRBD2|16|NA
CASSPSSGRGPDTQYF
TGTGCCAGCAGTCCCTCTAGCGGTCGAGGGCCAGATACGCAGTATTTT
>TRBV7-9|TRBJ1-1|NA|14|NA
CASSLGKGRTEAFF
TGTGCCAGCAGCTTAGGGAAGGGGCGGACTGAAGCTTTCTTT
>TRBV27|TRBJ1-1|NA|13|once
CASSLGGGTEAFF
TGTGCCAGCAGTCTAGGAGGGGGCACTGAAGCTTTCTTT
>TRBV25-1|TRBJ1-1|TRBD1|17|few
CASSDAIRDRGNTEAFF
TGTGCCAGCAGTGATGCTATCCGGGACAGAGGAAACACTGAAGCTTTCTTT
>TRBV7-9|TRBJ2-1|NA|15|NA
CASSLGGASYNEQFF
TGTGCCAGCAGCTTAGGAGGGGCCTCCTACAATGAGCAGTTCTTC
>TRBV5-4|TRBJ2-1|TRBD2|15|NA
CASSLAWLAGHEQFF
TGTGCCAGCAGCTTGGCTTGGCTAGCGGGACATGAGCAGTTCTTC
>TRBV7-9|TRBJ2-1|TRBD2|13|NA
CASSQAGGDEQFF
TGTGCCAGCAGCCAAGCGGGAGGGGATGAGCAGTTCTTC
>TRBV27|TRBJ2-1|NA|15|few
CASSFSLTGNNEQFF
TGTGCCAGCAGTTTTAGCTTAACTGGGAACAATGAGCAGTTCTTC
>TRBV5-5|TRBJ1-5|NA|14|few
CASSLGDGNQPQHF
TGTGCCAGCAGCTTGGGGGACGGCAATCAGCCCCAGCATTTT
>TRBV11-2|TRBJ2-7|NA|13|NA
CASSPGLSYEQYF
TGTGCCAGCAGCCCGGGACTGAGCTACGAGCAGTACTTC
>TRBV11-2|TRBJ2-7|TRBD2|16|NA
CASSLDRGGRIYEQYF
TGTGCCAGCAGCTTAGATAGGGGCGGGAGGATTTACGAGCAGTACTTC
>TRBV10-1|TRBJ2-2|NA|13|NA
CASKTGGNGELFF
TGCGCCAGCAAAACAGGTGGCAACGGGGAGCTGTTTTTT
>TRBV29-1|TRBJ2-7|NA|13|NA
CSVGSGESHEQYF
TGCAGCGTTGGCTCAGGGGAGTCCCACGAGCAGTACTTC
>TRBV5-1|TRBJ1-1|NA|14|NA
CASKGSPENTEAFF
TGCGCCAGCAAGGGCAGTCCGGAGAACACTGAAGCTTTCTTT
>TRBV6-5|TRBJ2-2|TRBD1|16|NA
CASSYSSDRGTGELFF
TGTGCCAGCAGTTACTCTTCCGACAGGGGCACCGGGGAGCTGTTTTTT
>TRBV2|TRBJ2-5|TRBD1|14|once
CASSGDRVQETQYF
TGTGCCAGCAGTGGGGACAGAGTCCAAGAGACCCAGTACTTC
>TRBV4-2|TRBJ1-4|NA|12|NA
CASSGREEKLFF
TGTGCCAGCAGCGGGCGGGAGGAAAAACTGTTTTTT
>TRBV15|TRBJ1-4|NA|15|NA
CATSVREGTNEKLFF
TGTGCCACCAGCGTCAGGGAGGGAACTAATGAAAAACTGTTTTTT
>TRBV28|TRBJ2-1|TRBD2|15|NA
CASSVRTSGSYEQFF
TGTGCCAGCAGCGTTCGGACTAGCGGGAGTTATGAGCAGTTCTTC
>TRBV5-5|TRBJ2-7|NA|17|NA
CASSSMALPGSGGEQYF
TGTGCCAGCAGCTCGATGGCTTTACCTGGGTCTGGAGGCGAGCAGTACTTC
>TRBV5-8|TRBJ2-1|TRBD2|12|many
CASKTSGNEQFF
TGTGCCAGCAAAACTAGCGGGAATGAGCAGTTCTTC
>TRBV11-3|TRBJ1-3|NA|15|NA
CASSSGTYSGNTIYF
TGTGCCAGCAGCTCCGGGACATACTCTGGAAACACCATATATTTT
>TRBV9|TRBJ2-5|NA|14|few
CASSVGGTQETQYF
TGTGCCAGCAGCGTCGGCGGGACTCAAGAGACCCAGTACTTC
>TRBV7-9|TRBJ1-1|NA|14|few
CASSGDWGYTEAFF
TGTGCCAGCAGCGGGGATTGGGGTTACACTGAAGCTTTCTTT
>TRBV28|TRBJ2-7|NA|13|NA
CASSFLGTYEQYF
TGTGCCAGCAGTTTCCTAGGGACCTACGAGCAGTACTTC
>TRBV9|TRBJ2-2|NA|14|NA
CASRQKSYTGELFF
TGTGCCAGCAGACAGAAGAGCTACACCGGGGAGCTGTTTTTT
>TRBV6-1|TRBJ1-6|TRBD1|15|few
CASSEGGTGSSPLHF
TGTGCCAGCAGTGAAGGAGGGACAGGGAGTTCACCCCTCCACTTT
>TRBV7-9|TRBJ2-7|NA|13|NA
CASSFRRESEQYF
TGTGCCAGCAGCTTTAGGCGGGAAAGCGAGCAGTACTTC
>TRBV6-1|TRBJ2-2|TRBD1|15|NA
CASSPGTGEVGELFF
TGTGCCAGCAGCCCCGGGACAGGGGAGGTCGGGGAGCTGTTTTTT
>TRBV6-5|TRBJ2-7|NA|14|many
CATGWTPYPYEQYF
TGTGCCACCGGATGGACACCTTACCCCTACGAGCAGTACTTC
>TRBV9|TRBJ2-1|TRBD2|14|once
CASSVLAGYNEQFF
TGTGCCAGCAGCGTTCTAGCGGGATACAATGAGCAGTTCTTC
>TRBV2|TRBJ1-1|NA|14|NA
CASRDGRGNTEAFF
TGTGCCAGCAGGGATGGCAGGGGAAACACTGAAGCTTTCTTT
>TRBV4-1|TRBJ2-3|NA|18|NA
CASSLIVRRSDSTDTQYF
TGCGCCAGCAGCCTCATTGTCCGGAGGAGCGATAGCACAGATACGCAGTATTTT
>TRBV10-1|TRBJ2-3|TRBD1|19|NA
CASSVDRALELTSTDTQYF
TGCGCCAGCAGCGTGGACAGGGCCCTGGAGCTGACTAGCACAGATACGCAGTATTTT
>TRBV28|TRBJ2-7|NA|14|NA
CASGPRHGYYEQYF
TGTGCCAGCGGACCGCGGCACGGGTACTACGAGCAGTACTTC
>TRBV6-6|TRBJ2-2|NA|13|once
CASSLQETGELFF
TGTGCCAGCAGCTTACAGGAGACCGGGGAGCTGTTTTTT
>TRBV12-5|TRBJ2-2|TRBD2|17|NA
CASGLITSGRWSGELFF
TGTGCTAGTGGTTTGATTACTAGCGGGAGATGGTCCGGGGAGCTGTTTTTT